Sequencing of this TCR beta chain was carried out in a study of spatial heterogeneity in lung cancer. Study summary: Where available, sequencing covered follow-up PBMC samples, taken at a median of approximately 2 years after resection.

The time point denotes: blood at routine non-recurrence follow-up after resection. Unsorted tumor, nontumor lung tissue or cryopreserved PBMC supplied the whole RNA. TCRdb used MiXCR to reprocess the 5' RACE reads, holding one entry per CDR3 protein. The sample lists around 110,000 distinct CDR3 sequences; roughly an eighth were seen once. This clonotype occurred many times. The CDR3 length is 12 residues. CDR1 and CDR2 from the germline V gene are SGDLS and YYNGEE. V was shortened by 4 bases and J by 3 bases, with 5 bases between the two germline ends. The clonotype comes from a male donor with early-stage non-small cell lung cancer. The J gene is TRBJ2-1, the V gene TRBV9; D gene ambiguous. Specimen: PBMCs, collected at follow-up. The CDR3 coding sequence is TGTGCCAGCAGCACCAACTACAATGAGCAGTTCTTC. Its protein product is CASSTNYNEQFF.